This T cell receptor (beta chain) was identified in a study of blood T cell repertoires in COVID-19. As for the study in general: Both acute and convalescent COVID-19 samples were obtained from the United States, Italy and Spain.

In the original processing: Reference gene primer amplification yielded estimated nucleated cell counts. Clones were sequenced by immunoSEQ multiplex PCR, and TCRdb holds only the in-frame ones, with some missing. V, J and clone size are those of that table, while D and trimming were read from the DNA. The sample shows 180,000 or so clones, 65% to 90% of them seen only once. Germline V gives CDR1 LGHDT, CDR2 YNNKEL (reference sequence). This CDR3 is built from 17 residues. J was trimmed by 2 bases and V by 1 base; bases with no gene match: 6. The sample consisted of peripheral blood. This chain uses TRBV3-1 (or the pseudogene TRBV3-2) with TRBJ2-2; 8 bases are a match to TRBD1. The clonotype was recovered from a man in his fifties or sixties with acute or convalescent COVID-19. The DNA of the CDR3 is TGTGCCAGCAGCCAAGGGAGGGACAGGACTAACACCGGGGAGCTGTTTTTT. Translation gives CASSQGRDRTNTGELFF.